The 17 T cell receptor beta chains reported below all come from one sample, sequenced in a study of T cell repertoires in cytomegalovirus infection. In TCRdb, the reads were re-called with MiXCR into one record per CDR3 protein. The profile shows around 230,000 distinct CDR3 sequences, 6% to 8% of them singletons. Sequenced: PBMCs. All receptors come from a human donor in good health (CMV status not recorded). Some clones in this sample may be carry-over from other donors' samples.

This clonotype was observed many times. V is TRBV20-1 and J is TRBJ2-6; 9 bases align to TRBD1. CDR3 length equals 16 residues. Germline-derived CDR1 and CDR2 are DFQATT and SNEGSKA (reference sequence). V shed 7 bases, J shed 0 bases, and the junction held 7 bases outside the gene matches. In nucleotides, the CDR3 is TGCAGTGTTTCGGGACAGGGTGACTCTGGGGCCAACGTCCTGACTTTC. It is translated as CSVSGQGDSGANVLTF.

This clonotype came up many times. V gene TRBV20-1 combines with J gene TRBJ2-7, with 7 bases lining up with TRBD2. There are 16 residues in the CDR3. Germline lookup yields CDR1 DFQATT and CDR2 SNEGSKA (reference sequence). V lost 5 bases, J lost 2 bases, and 15 bases stayed unmatched. CDR3 amino acids: CSAEHPERGGTYEQYF. The DNA for the CDR3 is TGCAGTGCTGAGCATCCGGAGCGGGGAGGTACCTACGAGCAGTACTTC.

Note on this clonotype: This may be a read error: a much more frequent sequence differs by one nucleotide. The V and J genes are TRBV4-3 and TRBJ2-4, with 10 bases aligning to TRBD1. This CDR3 comprises 19 residues. CDR1 is LGHNA, CDR2 YSLEER, per germline. Here the CDR3 DNA reads TGCACCAGCAGCCAAGAAGTGGGACAGGGGCTTGGAGCCAAAAACATTCAGTACTTC. It specifies CTSSQEVGQGLGAKNIQYF.

This clonotype was detected ten times or more. The V and J genes are TRBV2 and TRBJ1-5; D gene unclear. This CDR3 contains 17 residues. V lost 0 bases, J lost 7 bases, and 19 bases lay in between. Germline loops: CDR1 SNHLY, CDR2 FYNNEI. CDR3 nucleotide sequence: TGTGCCAGCAGTGAAGCGCTTGTCGGGGTAGGTCGGCAGCCCCAGCATTTT. Translated: CASSEALVGVGRQPQHF.

Ten or more counts support this clonotype. This chain links TRBV12-3 or TRBV12-4 with TRBJ1-5; D call uncertain. Trimming took 5 bases from V and 11 from J, leaving 13 bases between them. The CDR3 is 12 residues long. The CDR3 DNA reads as TGTGCCAGCAGTCTCTCCAGAATAACCCAGCATTTT. Encoded protein: CASSLSRITQHF.

This clonotype was found a few times. The genes are TRBV12-5 and TRBJ2-2; D gene ambiguous. Between the trimmed V and J ends, which lost 2 bases and 6 bases, there was a span of 7 bases. Germline assignment: CDR1 LGHNT and CDR2 FRNRAP. The CDR3 runs 13 residues. The CDR3 DNA reads as TGTGCTAGTGGTTTGCTGGAGTCCGGGGAGCTGTTTTTT. This sequence encodes CASGLLESGELFF.

This clonotype was seen many times. V is TRBV7-2 and J is TRBJ2-2, with 8 positions matching TRBD1. Germline V gene lookup returns CDR1 SGHTA and CDR2 FQGNSA. The length of the CDR3 is 14 residues. Trimming at V came to 4 bases and at J to 4 bases, leaving 2 bases not matched to a gene. The chain's CDR3 is CASSSDRVTGELFF. In DNA, the CDR3 is TGTGCCAGCAGCTCGGACAGGGTCACCGGGGAGCTGTTTTTT.

The J gene is TRBJ2-7, the V gene TRBV28; 8 bases are shared with TRBD1. The germline CDR1 and CDR2 sequences are MDHEN and SYDVKM. CDR3 size: 14 residues. Trimming took 6 bases from V and 2 from J; bases not matched to a gene: 6. Here the CDR3 DNA reads TGTGCCAGCAGGCTGACAGGGGAACCCTACGAGCAGTACTTC. Protein sequence: CASRLTGEPYEQYF.

This clonotype was observed at least ten times. The V and J genes are TRBV20-1 and TRBJ2-7, with 9 bases that match TRBD1. This CDR3 spans 15 amino acids. From germline, CDR1 is DFQATT and CDR2 SNEGSKA (reference sequence). The CDR3 coding sequence is TGCAGCATCTACCCACCGGGACAGGGATCCTACGAGCAGTACTTC. This translates into CSIYPPGQGSYEQYF.

This clonotype was recorded at least ten times. The V and J genes are TRBV19 and TRBJ2-7, with a possible D match to TRBD1 (6 bases). Trimming took off 4 bases at V and 3 bases at J, with 10 bases between the two ends. CDR3 size: 13 residues. Germline CDR1 is LNHDA and CDR2 is SQIVND (reference sequence). The CDR3: CASSTQGFYEQYF. CDR3 nucleotides: TGTGCCAGTAGTACGCAGGGGTTCTACGAGCAGTACTTC.

This clonotype showed up many times. This sequence joins TRBV7-2 and TRBJ2-5; D remains unclear. Between the trimmed V and J ends, which lost 1 base and 4 bases, there was a span of 10 bases. The germline gives CDR1 SGHTA, CDR2 FQGNSA. CDR3 length: 14 amino acids. CDR3 coding DNA: TGTGCCAGCAGCTTAGTGGTTAGCCCAGAGACCCAGTACTTC. It specifies CASSLVVSPETQYF.

For this clonotype: A single base separates this from a much larger clone, so it may be a read error. The chain couples TRBV13 to TRBJ1-5; no definite D call. This CDR3 region has 12 residues. The germline V gene encodes CDR1 PRHDT and CDR2 FYEKMQ (reference sequence). The CDR3 bases are TGTGCCAGCAGCTTAGAAGATCAGCCCCATCATTTT. This encodes CASSLEDQPHHF.

The rearrangement uses TRBV27 and TRBJ1-2, with 7 nucleotides matching TRBD1. The CDR3 is made up of 15 amino acids. Germline V lookup: CDR1 MNHEY, CDR2 SMNVEV (reference sequence). V gave up 4 bases and J gave up 6 bases; unmatched junction bases: 11. CDR3 DNA: TGTGCCAGCAGTTCTTCTTTTACAGGGGAAAATGGCTACACCTTC. It codes for CASSSSFTGENGYTF.

This clonotype was seen many times. J is TRBJ1-1 and V is TRBV5-5; D gene ambiguous. V was shortened by 4 bases and J by 6 bases, with 13 bases between the two germline ends. The CDR3 extends over 13 amino acids. Germline V gene data show CDR1 as SGHKS and CDR2 as YYEKEE (reference sequence). The CDR3 reads CASSLAGVAEAFF. Here the CDR3 DNA reads TGTGCCAGCAGCCTGGCCGGGGTCGCTGAAGCTTTCTTT.

This clonotype was detected many times. The chain has TRBV12-5 and TRBJ2-1; no definite D call. CDR3 length: 11 residues. In germline, CDR1 is LGHNT, CDR2 FRNRAP. Trimming stripped 6 bases from V and 8 bases from J, with 8 bases between. CDR3: CASGLGDEQFF. CDR3 bases: TGTGCTAGTGGGCTCGGCGATGAGCAGTTCTTC. Variable domain in full (rest from reference TRBV12-5 and TRBJ2-1): DARVTQTPRHKVTEMGQEVTMRCQPILGHNTVFWYRQTMMQGLELLAYFRNRAPLDDSGMPKDRFSAEMPDATLATLKIQPSEPRDSAVYFCASGLGDEQFFGPGTRLTVL.

The chain is built from TRBV12-3 or TRBV12-4 and TRBJ1-5; 11 positions match TRBD1. Losses at the gene ends were 5 bases for V and 4 bases for J; bases not matched to a gene: 10. The CDR3 has 17 amino acids. The chain's CDR3 is CASSGHVDRGLNQPQHF. The CDR3 DNA reads as TGTGCCAGCAGTGGGCACGTGGACAGGGGGCTAAATCAGCCCCAGCATTTT.

This clonotype appeared a few times. This sequence joins TRBV28 and TRBJ1-1; 9 bases fit TRBD1. This CDR3 has 13 amino acids. Looked up from germline, CDR1 is MDHEN and CDR2 is SYDVKM. After removal of 7 bases from V and 9 bases from J, the junction contained 9 bases not matched to a gene. The CDR3 spells CASTTQGTGQAFF. CDR3 DNA: TGTGCCAGCACTACGCAAGGGACAGGGCAAGCTTTCTTT.